This T cell receptor (beta chain) was retrieved from a study of cytomegalovirus exposure and HLA in healthy donors (dated by TCRdb to the late 2010s). At the level of the whole study: In an earlier analysis of some 610 of the donors, 276 Gb of sequence data and some 100 million unique TCR beta sequences from approximately 180 million T cells were reported. The study aimed to test whether signatures of past pathogen exposure could be identified by cataloging public T cell receptors. Donor age, sex, ethnicity and CMV serostatus were compiled alongside the repertoire data. Besides the first cohort of about 730 subjects, a separate validation cohort made up of roughly 120 different subjects was used. Using immunosequencing, the study profiled T cell repertoires from 666 subjects and related those repertoires to cytomegalovirus serostatus. Among the approximately 400 genotyped donors, under 90% belonged to the genetic ancestry cluster associated with self-reported Caucasian donors. An early release that covered about 600 HLA-typed donors contained about 300 gigabases of sequencing data and tens of millions of unique TCR sequences. Every discovery cohort repertoire had been produced on one sequencing platform. Roughly 5 DR-DQ haplotypes were handled as single units for association and clustering, since linkage in the cohort was strong. Genome-wide SNP genotypes for about 60% of the 666 donors were used in a later genetic analysis, which treated that subset as a discovery cohort. Rather than drawing on any new phenotypic data, the later analysis identified candidate immune exposures from TCR beta sequences and the way those sequences occurred across donors. Among some 400 genotyped donors of the cohort, an average of roughly 230,000 unique TCR beta nucleotide sequences was sequenced per donor, of which about 18% were non-productive. To decide whether each TCR beta V gene segment behaved as functional or pseudogenic, an earlier analysis of over 500 of the donors relied on high-throughput TCR beta sequencing. Typing coverage varied by locus: roughly 629-640 donors for A, B, C, DRB1 and DQB1; some 520 for DQA1; 600 to 610 for DPA1; some 470 for DPB1. To predict cytomegalovirus infection status, the study combined high-throughput TCR immunosequencing, statistical association of individual TCRs with disease status, and machine learning. HLA typing covered class I and class II loci at four-digit resolution. To study patterns of TCR occurrence, a later analysis re-analyzed previously published TCR beta repertoires from several hundred donors and added high-resolution HLA genotyping. Overall study outcomes, separate from this receptor: Strong co-occurrence of HLA alleles, especially DR and DQ, made assigning TCR associations to individual alleles difficult. According to a later genetic analysis, donors in an Asian-associated ancestry cluster had fewer N-insertions in productive TCRs than the roughly 700-donor mean. Broadly in line with IMGT annotations, most TCR beta V segments showed up in productive rearrangements about 87% or about 30% of the time in an earlier analysis of approximately 640 of the donors. Approximately 16 rarely observed V segments, including chromosome 9 orphons, were excluded from the earlier analysis of about 500 of the donors because counts were too low. Three of the identified cytomegalovirus-associated TCR beta chains were confirmed in vitro to be specific for cytomegalovirus antigens. The study listed 150 to 200 TCR beta chains as associated with cytomegalovirus. A group of highly shared sequence variants was considered likely to be a technical artifact of the sequencing pipeline. CMV serostatus was the only immune exposure information available for the cohort. Some IMGT-functional V segments, including TRBV6-2 and TRBV6-3, could not be distinguished by the 87-base-pair reads and were therefore excluded. At a false discovery rate of 0.05, a later analysis linked 15,000 to 20,000 TCR beta sequences to specific HLA alleles. An association between a missense DCLRE1C variant and V-gene and J-gene trimming of TCR beta chains was found in a later genetic analysis and replicated in an independent cohort. A later analysis found that HLA-associated TCR beta chains were more clonally expanded and had lower generation probabilities than equally common non-associated chains. A further reported finding was that TCR beta sequences accurately predicted the HLA-A and HLA-B alleles for most subjects in the first cohort. Correlated functional status among segregating V segments might reflect linkage disequilibrium, but an unknown experimental factor could not be ruled out. According to a later analysis, most CMV-associated TCR beta chains appeared to be HLA-restricted, and the HLA associations seemed to be driven largely by CMV exposure. This cohort had only TCR beta chains sequenced, and the lack of alpha or paired-chain data limited which features could be detected. A later analysis found that TCR association rates varied across HLA loci, with DRB1 alleles showing the most associated TCRs and HLA-C alleles the fewest. Roughly uniform sequencing depth across donors was assumed in presence/absence analyses, although this assumption may not hold. Because HLA typing was unavailable for some donors at each locus, only the typed subset was used in association tests. In both the original and validation cohorts, the classifier was reported to diagnose cytomegalovirus status with high specificity and sensitivity. Most TCR sequences were seen in very few donors, while some public TCRs were found in many individuals. It was suggested by the authors that the approach could potentially be generalized to other disease states and immunological phenotypes. A later analysis reported that several top co-occurrence clusters appeared linked to parvovirus B19, influenza, CMV and Epstein-Barr virus.

V and J lose 9 bases and 10 bases, and a span of 21 bases separates them. CDR1 SNHLY and CDR2 FYNNEI were looked up in the germline V gene. The CDR3 holds 14 amino acids from the cysteine to the phenylalanine. Just CDR3 DNA is preserved here, 42 bases in frame from base 1. Notes on this clone: Which antigen it targets is not known. Base qualities were left out, and no much larger clone turns up one base away.

Library method: the immunoSEQ multiplex PCR assay. For the multiplex PCR, a mixture combining 60 forward primers for TCR Vbeta segments and 13 reverse primers for TCR Jbeta segments was used. The CDR3 region of rearranged TCR beta genes was amplified from genomic DNA with a multiplex PCR assay. The amplified TCR beta libraries were sequenced on the Illumina HiSeq System as 87-base-pair reads. From the authors' description of their analysis: Across the 500 to 850 repertoires, a later analysis counted tens of millions of unique TCR beta chains, 9.5 million to 13 million of which were shared by at least two donors. Raw reads were error-corrected and collapsed into unique sequences with a nearest-neighbor algorithm that merged closely related sequences to remove PCR and sequencing errors. To assign V, D and J gene segments, CDR3 sequences were aligned to IMGT reference sequences. For a sequence to be retained, at least a six-nucleotide match to both a V gene segment and a J gene segment was required. Rearrangements were classified as productive when the CDR3 lacked stop codons and remained in frame with V and J, and all other rearrangements were classified as non-productive. Following IMGT convention, CDR3 was defined as the stretch from the second conserved V-encoded cysteine up to the conserved J-encoded phenylalanine. The earlier analysis of a few hundred of the donors excluded sequences that lacked an unambiguous match to a single V gene segment. An earlier analysis of 587 of the donors called V segments functional above 56.7% productive rearrangements and segregating when the between-donor standard deviation exceeded 5%. A statistical classification framework was built to diagnose cytomegalovirus status from the catalog of TCR beta chain sequences. In a later analysis, V and J genes were assigned by comparing TCR nucleotide sequences against IMGT/GENE-DB human TR gene sequences. In a later analysis, CDR3 sequences and most-parsimonious VDJ recombination scenarios were assigned using the TCRdist pipeline. A later analysis defined each TCR beta chain by its CDR3 amino acid sequence plus V-gene family, and excluded reads lacking a unique V-gene family. To address suspected cross-contamination and a sequencing artifact, a later analysis removed a few hundred highly shared, low-generation-probability nucleotide sequences. In a later analysis, a clonal expansion index was calculated for each public chain from normalized within-repertoire ranks of inferred template counts. Generation probabilities in a later analysis came from a VDJ recombination model fitted to out-of-frame rearrangements, and those results were checked against IGoR. In a later analysis, hypergeometric tests were used to score TCR-TCR, TCR-HLA and TCR-CMV co-occurrence, with a repertoire-size bias correction applied to TCR pairs. In a later analysis, false discovery rates were estimated by permuting HLA or CMV assignments 20 times. In a later analysis, co-occurring TCRs were grouped with DBSCAN, and TCRdist sequence similarity was added when clustering was performed within HLA-allele-positive subsets. Repertoires with fewer than 30,000 or more than 120,000 public chains were left out of co-occurrence clustering, as were five repertoires with anomalous nucleotide sharing. Not all clones reach the TCRdb copy of this immuneACCESS table, which keeps in-frame sequences only. Checked studies attribute under half of the gap to unresolved V genes and leave the rest unexplained. V, J and clone size were drawn from that table, and D and trimming were deduced from the DNA. The table for this sample lists 100,000 to 150,000 clones; 65% to 75% of them were counted only once. Of the sample, roughly 12% falls within the top ten clones.

The cohort was made up of approximately 670 healthy bone marrow donors. At the time of sampling, all cohort members were nominally healthy, though unrecorded immune exposures were likely present. The donor tested CMV seropositive, placing the donor among the approximately 290 seropositive members of the cohort. A peripheral blood sample was collected from each donor, and TCR beta sequencing was performed on peripheral blood mononuclear cells. Genomic DNA extraction from the blood cell samples was performed with the Qiagen DNeasy Blood Extraction Kit. Specimen: PBMCs. The rearrangement joined TRBV2 to TRBJ1-4; the D segment cannot be called with confidence. The TCR was taken from a woman between 50 and 59 years old in good health and CMV-seropositive. CDR3 loop: CASSTALSPGKLFF. The sequenced DNA: TGTGCCAGTAGTACGGCCCTCTCCCCGGGAAAACTGTTTTTT.